One TCR beta chain is described in this entry. Antigen: not known. The source of the sample is a study of cytomegalovirus exposure and HLA in healthy donors. General study results and limits: A prior analysis recorded that most TCR beta V segments were productive about 87% or about 30% of the time.

Primers: 60 Vbeta forward and 13 Jbeta reverse. TCRdb's copy holds only in-frame clones and misses some; the assay was immunoSEQ multiplex PCR. Here the sample spans more than 150,000 clones, almost 80% being singletons. The germline V gene has CDR1 GTSNPN and CDR2 SVGIG (reference sequence). This CDR3 is 13 amino acids long. V lost 2 bases and J lost 1, with 8 bases in between. Source material: PBMCs. The sequence was obtained from a male donor in good health and CMV-seronegative. The J gene is TRBJ2-5, the V gene TRBV30; D uncertain. In nucleotides, the CDR3 is TGTGCCTGGAGTCTCAGAGGCCAAGAGACCCAGTACTTC. This gives the protein CAWSLRGQETQYF.